One sample yielded the 26 T cell receptor beta chains listed below, sequenced in a study of T-cell reconstitution after alpha-beta-depleted transplantation in children. As it was prepared, the TCRbeta library received unique molecular identifiers. Using its own MiXCR run on the PCR reads, TCRdb lists one record per CDR3 protein. Here the sample spans about 830,000 distinct CDR3 sequences, about 15% being singletons. The sequences come from PBMCs, mostly from graft donor cells, collected 360 days after TCRalphabeta/CD19-depleted stem cell transplant. The receptors shown here come from a male patient aged 10-17 years who had a stem cell transplant for acute lymphoblastic leukemia, so the T cells may come from the graft donor.

This clonotype was seen only a few times. This sequence joins TRBV15 and TRBJ1-2; D is undetermined. Trimming stripped 0 bases from V and 2 bases from J, with 7 bases between. Germline V gives CDR1 LNHNV, CDR2 YYDKDF (reference sequence). This CDR3 contains 14 residues. In DNA, the CDR3 is TGTGCCACCAGCAGAGATTCAGCCAACTATGGCTACACCTTC. Its translation is CATSRDSANYGYTF.

The chain carries TRBV6-1 and TRBJ2-1; perhaps TRBD2 as D (5 bases). The length of the CDR3 is 15 residues. With 6 bases removed from V and 0 bases from J, the gap between germline ends came to 12 bases. The germline V gene encodes CDR1 MNHNS and CDR2 SASEGT. DNA of the CDR3: TGTGCCAGCAGGCCGGACTCAAGCTCCTACAATGAGCAGTTCTTC. Translation gives CASRPDSSSYNEQFF.

The chain couples TRBV20-1 to TRBJ2-7, with TRBD2 identical over 7 bases. The CDR3 covers 13 residues. Germline-derived CDR1 and CDR2 are DFQATT and SNEGSKA (reference sequence). V trimming: 5 bases; J trimming: 2 bases; junction bases outside the gene matches: 6. The CDR3 nucleotides read TGCAGTGCTGGGGACTACAATCCCTACGAGCAGTACTTC. This sequence encodes CSAGDYNPYEQYF.

In its sample, this clonotype was seen a few times. The chain combines TRBV4-1 with TRBJ2-7, with TRBD2 matching 8 bases. This CDR3 has 16 residues. Germline-derived CDR1 and CDR2 are MGHRA and YSYEKL. The ends lost 1 base at V and 1 base at J; junction bases unmatched: 6. The chain's CDR3 is CASSQGAGGESYEQYF. The CDR3 DNA reads TGCGCCAGCAGCCAAGGGGCGGGGGGAGAGTCCTACGAGCAGTACTTC.

CDR3 bases: TGTGCCAGTAGTATTGGACTAGCGGGACTCTACGAGCAGTACTTC. Protein sequence: CASSIGLAGLYEQYF. The V and J genes are TRBV19 and TRBJ2-7; 12 nucleotides match TRBD2. The ends lost 3 bases at V and 3 bases at J; junction bases unmatched: 3. This CDR3 comprises 15 residues. CDR1 is LNHDA, CDR2 SQIVND, per germline (reference sequence).

This clonotype was seen a few times. This sequence joins TRBV20-1 and TRBJ2-6; the D is unclear. The germline V gene encodes CDR1 DFQATT and CDR2 SNEGSKA (reference sequence). Deletions cut 2 bases from V and 2 bases from J, with 10 bases between. The CDR3 is made up of 15 amino acids. CDR3 residues: CSARHYLTGANVLTF. In DNA form, the CDR3 reads TGCAGTGCTAGACACTATCTCACTGGGGCCAACGTCCTGACTTTC.

This clonotype appeared a few times. The genes are TRBV4-2 and TRBJ2-1; 7 nucleotides align to TRBD2. After removal of 7 bases from V and 1 base from J, the junction contained 10 bases not matched to a gene. Germline V CDR1 and CDR2: LGHNA, YNFKEQ. This CDR3 comprises 16 residues. The CDR3 reads CASINDGGGSYNEQFF. In nucleotides, the CDR3 is TGTGCCAGCATCAACGATGGGGGGGGGTCCTACAATGAGCAGTTCTTC.

The chain links TRBV20-1 to TRBJ1-1, with 7 bases lining up with TRBD1. Germline lookup yields CDR1 DFQATT and CDR2 SNEGSKA (reference sequence). J gave up 4 bases and V 7 bases, and 3 bases lay outside the gene matches. The CDR3 has 11 residues. For the CDR3, the DNA is TGCAGTGAACAGGGGAGCACTGAAGCTTTCTTT. It is translated as CSEQGSTEAFF.

The rearrangement joins TRBV20-1 to TRBJ2-7, with 8 bases matching TRBD1. The CDR3 runs to 13 residues. Germline V gives CDR1 DFQATT, CDR2 SNEGSKA (reference sequence). V trimming: 4 bases; J trimming: 1 base; junction bases outside the gene matches: 3. For the CDR3, the DNA is TGCAGTGCTACAGGGGGCCAGTCCTACGAGCAGTACTTC. Protein sequence: CSATGGQSYEQYF.

This clonotype was counted between two and nine times. This chain uses TRBV5-1 with TRBJ2-1; either TRBD1 or TRBD2 may fit D (6 bases each). The CDR3 spans 15 residues. V was shortened by 0 bases and J by 4 bases, with 11 bases between the two germline ends. CDR1 is SGHRS and CDR2 is YFSETQ in the germline V gene. The CDR3 DNA is TGCGCCAGCAGCTTGGGTCCGGGGGCTTACAATGAGCAGTTCTTC. Translated, it gives CASSLGPGAYNEQFF.

This clonotype has more than one count but fewer than ten. The rearrangement links TRBV12-3 or TRBV12-4 to TRBJ2-1; D may be TRBD2 (5 bases). V was shortened by 1 base and J by 8 bases, with 15 bases between the two germline ends. The CDR3 consists of 15 residues. The CDR3 is CASSLVTGWSDEQFF. The CDR3 DNA sequence: TGTGCCAGCAGTTTAGTGACGGGATGGTCGGATGAGCAGTTCTTC.

The chain uses TRBV4-1 and TRBJ2-5, with D hard to call. V dropped 0 bases and J dropped 4 bases, with 12 bases sitting between them. CDR3 length equals 15 residues. Germline CDR1 is MGHRA and CDR2 is YSYEKL. CDR3 sequence (DNA): TGCGCCAGCAGCCAAGATTATAGGACCCCAGAGACCCAGTACTTC. It yields the protein CASSQDYRTPETQYF.

This clonotype was observed a handful of times. CDR3 nucleotide sequence: TGTGCCAGCAGTCACGCCGGGAGCCTATACGAGCAGTACTTC. It codes for CASSHAGSLYEQYF. The chain is built from TRBV6-5 and TRBJ2-7; weak D call: TRBD2 (6 bases). CDR1 is MNHEY and CDR2 is SVGAGI in the germline V gene. The CDR3 is made up of 14 amino acids. V lost 5 bases and J 4 bases, leaving 15 bases between the germline ends.

The rearrangement uses TRBV3-1 and TRBJ2-5; 8 bases are a match to TRBD1. Unmatched junction bases numbered 5, after V lost 1 base and J lost 7 bases. Per the germline V gene, CDR1 is LGHDT and CDR2 is YNNKEL (reference sequence). The CDR3 is made up of 14 amino acids. CDR3: CASSQGPGTGTQYF. The CDR3 nucleotides read TGTGCCAGCAGCCAAGGTCCCGGGACAGGGACCCAGTACTTC.

CDR3 sequence reads: CASSYSRTGGEQYF. Written as DNA, the CDR3 is TGTGCCAGCAGTTACTCGAGGACAGGGGGCGAGCAGTACTTC. The chain uses TRBV6-5 and TRBJ2-7, with TRBD1 matching over 10 bases. The CDR3 consists of 14 residues. The germline gives CDR1 MNHEY, CDR2 SVGAGI. Trimming cost V 0 bases and J 6 bases; bases outside gene matches: 2.

This chain links TRBV11-2 with TRBJ2-2; no definite D call. The CDR3 is 16 amino acids. From germline, CDR1 is SGHAT and CDR2 FQNNGV. Between the trimmed V and J ends, which lost 5 bases and 5 bases, there was a span of 18 bases. In DNA form, the CDR3 reads TGTGCCAGCAGCCCCACCGCCGCCTACGGGACCGGGGAGCTGTTTTTT. It translates to CASSPTAAYGTGELFF.

This clonotype showed up just once. The chain is built from TRBV6-5 and TRBJ2-1; tentative D call: TRBD2 (6 bases). This CDR3 spans 15 amino acids. Germline loops: CDR1 MNHEY, CDR2 SVGAGI. Trimming took 2 bases from V and 6 from J, leaving 14 bases between them. CDR3 coding DNA: TGTGCCAGCAGTTACGGGGGAGGTCACTCCAATGAGCAGTTCTTC. Protein: CASSYGGGHSNEQFF.

The chain links TRBV20-1 to TRBJ2-1, with TRBD2 identical over 7 bases. With V trimmed by 6 bases and J by 4 bases, 12 bases remained unmatched. Germline V CDR1 and CDR2: DFQATT, SNEGSKA (reference sequence). The CDR3 is made up of 15 amino acids. This CDR3 reads CSAAEGAGLYNEQFF. The CDR3 nucleotides are TGCAGTGCAGCAGAGGGAGCGGGGCTTTACAATGAGCAGTTCTTC.

This clonotype was seen at least ten times. The CDR3 bases are TGCAGCGTCCAAGACTACGAGCAGTACTTC. It is translated as CSVQDYEQYF. This chain joins TRBV29-1 and TRBJ2-7; D is uncertain. Germline CDR1 reads SQVTM; CDR2 reads ANQGSEA. The V end lost 6 bases, the J end lost 3 bases, and 6 bases lay between the germline ends. The CDR3 has 10 amino acids.

This clonotype appeared a few times. The chain joins TRBV20-1 to TRBJ2-5; TRBD2 matches 8 bases. V gave up 6 bases and J gave up 5 bases; unmatched junction bases: 8. Germline V gene sequence: CDR1 DFQATT, CDR2 SNEGSKA (reference sequence). The CDR3 length is 13 residues. The CDR3 coding sequence is TGCAGTGCCCCCCGGACTAGCTCTGAGACCCAGTACTTC. This encodes CSAPRTSSETQYF.

The sample holds many counts of this clonotype. The chain links TRBV7-9 to TRBJ2-7; TRBD1 is a possible D gene (6 bases). This CDR3 has 16 amino acids. CDR1 SEHNR and CDR2 FQNEAQ come from the germline V gene (reference sequence). V was clipped by 5 bases and J by 1 base, with 18 bases between them. CDR3 nucleotides: TGTGCCAGCAGCCATTCGACAGGCCGCTCTTCCTACGAGCAGTACTTC. This sequence encodes CASSHSTGRSSYEQYF.

The chain carries TRBV18 and TRBJ1-1; a weak D match, TRBD1 (5 bases). The CDR3 runs to 13 residues. V lost 8 bases, J lost 0 bases, and 10 bases lay in between. CDR1 is KGHSH and CDR2 is LQKENI in the germline V gene. DNA of the CDR3: TGTGCCAGCGCTGACAGTATGAACACTGAAGCTTTCTTT. Translated, it gives CASADSMNTEAFF.

V is TRBV5-5 and J is TRBJ2-3; 14 positions agree with TRBD2. This CDR3 is 15 amino acids long. With V trimmed by 4 bases and J by 6 bases, 4 bases remained unmatched. Germline V gene lookup returns CDR1 SGHKS and CDR2 YYEKEE (reference sequence). CDR3 residues: CASSGTSGSWDTQYF. The CDR3 DNA follows: TGTGCCAGCAGCGGGACTAGCGGGAGTTGGGATACGCAGTATTTT.

This clonotype has just a few counts. The chain is built from TRBV12-3 or TRBV12-4 and TRBJ2-3; D is unclear. V shed 6 bases and J shed 7 bases, with 8 bases lying between them. The CDR3 contains 11 residues. The CDR3 here is CASSNGNTQYF. The CDR3, as DNA: TGTGCCAGCAGCAACGGCAATACGCAGTATTTT.

This clonotype has just a few counts. As DNA, the CDR3 is TGTGCCAGCTCGCCAGGGAGCCACGAGCAGTACTTC. Protein product: CASSPGSHEQYF. The gene calls are TRBV18 and TRBJ2-7, with D perhaps assigned TRBD1 or TRBD2 (5 bases each). Per germline, CDR1 KGHSH and CDR2 LQKENI. The CDR3 is 12 amino acids. V was pared by 6 bases and J by 5 bases, with 11 bases between.

Details on this clonotype: Sequence at one end of the junction differs from germline and may be a read error. This chain connects TRBV20-1 to TRBJ2-1, with D possibly TRBD2 on 6 matching bases. The germline CDR1 and CDR2 sequences are DFQATT and SNEGSKA (reference sequence). CDR3 length equals 11 residues. The DNA of the CDR3 is TGCAGTGCTACCGTAGCGGTTCCACAAATATTC. It translates to CSATVAVPQIF.